This T cell receptor beta chain is from a study of blood T cells in healthy people across ages. The CDR3 covers 13 residues. The V segment lost 6 bases and the J segment 4 bases; nucleotides outside the gene matches: 6. CDR1 SQVTM and CDR2 ANQGSEA come from the germline V gene. This clonotype was seen more than once but under ten times. Its specificity is unknown. PCR was performed a second time for about 7 to 12 cycles using a sample-barcoded 5' primer and a J-beta primer mix. A template-switch adaptor containing 12 random nucleotides labeled each cDNA molecule. Each sample yielded at least 3 million CDR3-containing paired-end reads. TCRdb re-called the 5' RACE reads through MiXCR, storing one row per CDR3 protein. Here the sample spans about 1.4 million distinct CDR3 sequences, 55% to 75% being singletons. Study results and limitations: A strong correlation was found between TCR beta diversity and the percentage of naive T cells.

Material for sequencing was blood. The rearrangement joins TRBV29-1 to TRBJ1-2; 9 bases fit TRBD1. The receptor's source is a man between 18 and 35 years old in good health. The DNA for the CDR3 is TGCAGCGTCTCGTTACAGGGGGCCTATGGCTACACCTTC. It encodes CSVSLQGAYGYTF.